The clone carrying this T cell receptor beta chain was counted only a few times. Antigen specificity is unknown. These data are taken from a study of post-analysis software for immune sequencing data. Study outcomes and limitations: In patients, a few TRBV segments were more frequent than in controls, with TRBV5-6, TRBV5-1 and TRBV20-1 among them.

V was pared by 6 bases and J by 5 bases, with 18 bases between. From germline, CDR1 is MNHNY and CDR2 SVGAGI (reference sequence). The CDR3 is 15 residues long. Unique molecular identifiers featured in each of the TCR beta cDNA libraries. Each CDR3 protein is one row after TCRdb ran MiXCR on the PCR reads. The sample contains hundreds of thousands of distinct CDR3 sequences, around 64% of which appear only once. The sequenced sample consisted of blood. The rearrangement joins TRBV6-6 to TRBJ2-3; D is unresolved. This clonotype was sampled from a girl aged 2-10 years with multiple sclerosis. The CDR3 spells CASSRLQTPGDTQYF. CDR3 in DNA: TGTGCCAGCAGCCGCCTCCAAACCCCCGGAGATACGCAGTATTTT.